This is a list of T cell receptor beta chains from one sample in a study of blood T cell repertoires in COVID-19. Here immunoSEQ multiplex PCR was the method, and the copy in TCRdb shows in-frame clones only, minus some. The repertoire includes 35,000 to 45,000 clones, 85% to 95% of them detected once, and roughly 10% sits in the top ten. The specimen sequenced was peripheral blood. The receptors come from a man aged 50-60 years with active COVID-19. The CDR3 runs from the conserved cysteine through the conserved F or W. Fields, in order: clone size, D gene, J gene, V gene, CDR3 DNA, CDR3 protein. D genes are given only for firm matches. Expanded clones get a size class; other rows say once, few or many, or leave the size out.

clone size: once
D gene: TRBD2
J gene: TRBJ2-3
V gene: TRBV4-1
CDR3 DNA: TGCGCCAGCAGCCAAGATATGGCGGGAGGAGGAAGGGGGGTCAAGGATACGCAGTATTTT
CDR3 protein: CASSQDMAGGGRGVKDTQYF

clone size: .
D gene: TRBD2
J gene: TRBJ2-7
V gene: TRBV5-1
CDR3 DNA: TGCGCCCGCAGCTTGGGGGGAGGGGTGGACGAGCAGTACTTC
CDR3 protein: CARSLGGGVDEQYF

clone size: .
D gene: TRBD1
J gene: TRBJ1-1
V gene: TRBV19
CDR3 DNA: TGTGCCAGTAGCAGCCTAAACAGGGGTTTGAACACTGAAGCTTTCTTT
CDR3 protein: CASSSLNRGLNTEAFF

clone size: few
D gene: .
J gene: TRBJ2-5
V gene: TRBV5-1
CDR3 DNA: TGCGCCAGCAGCTTGGTCCAACCTGGGGGGGCGAAGAAGACCCAGTACTTC
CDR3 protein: CASSLVQPGGAKKTQYF

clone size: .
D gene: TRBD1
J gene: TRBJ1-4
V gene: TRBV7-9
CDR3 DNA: TGTGCCAGCAGCGCCCCAGGGGGCGACCATGAAAAACTGTTTTTT
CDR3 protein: CASSAPGGDHEKLFF

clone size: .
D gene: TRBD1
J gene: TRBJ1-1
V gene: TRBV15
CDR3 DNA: TGTGCCACCAGCATCTCGACAGGGGGCGAGACTGAAGCTTTCTTT
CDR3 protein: CATSISTGGETEAFF

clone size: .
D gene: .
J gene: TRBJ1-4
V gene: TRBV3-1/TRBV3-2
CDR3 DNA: TGTGCCAGCAGCTCCCCCAGGGGTGAGAATGAAAAACTGTTTTTT
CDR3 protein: CASSSPRGENEKLFF

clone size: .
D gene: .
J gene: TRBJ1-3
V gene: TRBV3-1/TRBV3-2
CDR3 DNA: TGTGCCAGCAGCCTTAGGATAGGGGCTGGAAACACCATATATTTT
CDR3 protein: CASSLRIGAGNTIYF

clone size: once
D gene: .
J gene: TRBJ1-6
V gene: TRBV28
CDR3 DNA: TGTGCCAGCAGTTTCCCTGGAGGCAGCGGGCTCCACTTT
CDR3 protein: CASSFPGGSGLHF

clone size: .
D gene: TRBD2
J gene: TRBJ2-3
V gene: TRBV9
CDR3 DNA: TGTGCCAGCAGCGTAGGGGAGGGAGCTCCACCACAGACTAGCACAGATACGCAGTATTTT
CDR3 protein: CASSVGEGAPPQTSTDTQYF

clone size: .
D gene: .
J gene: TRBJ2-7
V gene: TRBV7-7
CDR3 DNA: TGTGCTAGCAGGTTCCATCTTCCAGGCAAGGACTACTGCGAGCAGTACTTC
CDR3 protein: CASRFHLPGKDYCEQYF

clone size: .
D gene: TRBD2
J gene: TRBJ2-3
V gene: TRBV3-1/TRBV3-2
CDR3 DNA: TGTGCCAGCAGCAAGACTAGCGGCCGCACAGATACGCAGTATTTT
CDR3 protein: CASSKTSGRTDTQYF

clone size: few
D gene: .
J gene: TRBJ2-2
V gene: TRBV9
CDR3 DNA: TGTGCCAGCAGCGTAGCCCAGGGCACCGGGGAGCTGTTTTTT
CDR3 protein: CASSVAQGTGELFF

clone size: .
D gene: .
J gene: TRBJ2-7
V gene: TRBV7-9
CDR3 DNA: TGTGCCAGCAGCTTATTTGGGGCAGCCTACGAGCAGTACTTC
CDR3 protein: CASSLFGAAYEQYF

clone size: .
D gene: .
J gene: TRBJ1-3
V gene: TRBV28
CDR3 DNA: TGTGCCAGCAGTGCCCACAGGGCTGGAAACACCATATATTTT
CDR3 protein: CASSAHRAGNTIYF

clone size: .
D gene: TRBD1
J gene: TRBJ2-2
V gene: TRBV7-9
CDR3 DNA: TGTGCCAGCAGCTCTGGGACGGGACAGTCCACCGGGGAGCTGTTTTTT
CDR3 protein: CASSSGTGQSTGELFF

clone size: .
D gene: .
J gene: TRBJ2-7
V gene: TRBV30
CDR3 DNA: TGTGCCTGGAGTCCCGGGGTACGACTAACCTACGAGCAGTACTTC
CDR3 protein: CAWSPGVRLTYEQYF

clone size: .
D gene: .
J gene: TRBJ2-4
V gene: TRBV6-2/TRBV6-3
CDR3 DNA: TGTGCCAGCAGTACTGGGACTCAGCTAGCCAAAAACATTCAGTACTTC
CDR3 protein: CASSTGTQLAKNIQYF

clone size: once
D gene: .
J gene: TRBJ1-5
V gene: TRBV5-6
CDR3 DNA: TGTGCCAGCAGCTTGGCGGGGAATGAGCATCAGCCCCAGCATTTT
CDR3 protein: CASSLAGNEHQPQHF

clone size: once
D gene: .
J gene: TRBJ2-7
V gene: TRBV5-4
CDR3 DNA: TGTGCCAGCAGCTTGGATGGGAGGTCCTACGAGCAGTACTTC
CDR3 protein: CASSLDGRSYEQYF

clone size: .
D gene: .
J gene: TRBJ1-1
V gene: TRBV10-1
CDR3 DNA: TGCGCCAGCAGCCCCGGAGGTTCTGAAGCTTTCTTT
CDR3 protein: CASSPGGSEAFF

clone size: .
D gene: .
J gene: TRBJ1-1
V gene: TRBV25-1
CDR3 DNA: TGTGCCAGCAACGGTCGCGGAAGGGGGAACACTGAAGCTTTCTTT
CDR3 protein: CASNGRGRGNTEAFF

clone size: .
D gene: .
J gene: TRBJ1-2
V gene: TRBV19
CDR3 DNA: TGTGCCAGTAGTCCGACAGCTAACTATGGCTACACCTTC
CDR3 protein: CASSPTANYGYTF

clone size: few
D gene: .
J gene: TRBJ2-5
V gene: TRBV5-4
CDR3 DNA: TGTGCCAGCAGCACTGGGACAAGGGAGACCCAGTACTTC
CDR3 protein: CASSTGTRETQYF

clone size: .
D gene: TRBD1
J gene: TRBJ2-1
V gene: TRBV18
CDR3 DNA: TGTGCCAGCTCACCGCCCGGGACAGGGACCTACAATGAGCAGTTCTTC
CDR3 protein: CASSPPGTGTYNEQFF

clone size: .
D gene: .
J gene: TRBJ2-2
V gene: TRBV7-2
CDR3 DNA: TGTGCCAGCAGCTTACCAGGGTATAGGGGACTGCTGTTTTTT
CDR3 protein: CASSLPGYRGLLFF

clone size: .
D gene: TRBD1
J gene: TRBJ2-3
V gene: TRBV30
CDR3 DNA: TGTGCCTGGACAGGGGGAGGCACAGATACGCAGTATTTT
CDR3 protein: CAWTGGGTDTQYF

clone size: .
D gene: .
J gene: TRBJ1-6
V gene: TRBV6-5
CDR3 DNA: TGTGCCGTCCAGAGGTCTGGTTCACCCCTCCACTTT
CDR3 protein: CAVQRSGSPLHF

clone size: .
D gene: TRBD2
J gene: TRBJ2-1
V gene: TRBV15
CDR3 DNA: TGTGCCACCAGCAGAGAACTAGCGGGAGCGTATGAGCAGTTCTTC
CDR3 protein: CATSRELAGAYEQFF

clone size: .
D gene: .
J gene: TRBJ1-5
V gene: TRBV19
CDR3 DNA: TGTGCCAGTAGTTCGGTGGGTAGATACGAAGGACTGGGTCGTTATCAGCCCCAGCATTTT
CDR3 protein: CASSSVGRYEGLGRYQPQHF

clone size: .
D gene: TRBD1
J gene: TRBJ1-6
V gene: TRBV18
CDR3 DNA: TGTGCCAGCTCCCAAGGACAGGGAGGAGACGGTTCACCCCTCCACTTT
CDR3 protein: CASSQGQGGDGSPLHF

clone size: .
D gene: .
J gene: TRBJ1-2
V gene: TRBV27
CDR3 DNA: TGTGCCAGCAGTGCAACAGGCTATGGCTACACCTTC
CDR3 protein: CASSATGYGYTF

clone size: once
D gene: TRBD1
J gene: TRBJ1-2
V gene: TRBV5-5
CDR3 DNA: TGTGCCAGCAGCGAGGGACAGGGGGTTCAATATGGCTACACCTTC
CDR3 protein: CASSEGQGVQYGYTF

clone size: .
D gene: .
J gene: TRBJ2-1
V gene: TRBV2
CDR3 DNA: TGTGCCAGCAGTGATCGAACTGGCAATGAGCAGTTCTTC
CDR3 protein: CASSDRTGNEQFF

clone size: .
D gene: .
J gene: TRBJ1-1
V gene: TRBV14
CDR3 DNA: TGTGCCAGCAGCCCCCCCGAGGGAACAGGGCGAGACACTGAAGCTTTCTTT
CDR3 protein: CASSPPEGTGRDTEAFF

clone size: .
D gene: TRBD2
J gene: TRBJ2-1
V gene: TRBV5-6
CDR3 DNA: TGTGCCAGCAGCGGCGGGACTAGTGTGAATGAGCAGTTCTTC
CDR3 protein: CASSGGTSVNEQFF

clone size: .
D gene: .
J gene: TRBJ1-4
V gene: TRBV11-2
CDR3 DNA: TGTGCCAGCAGTCAAACAAGAATCGCTGAAAAACTGTTTTTT
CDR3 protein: CASSQTRIAEKLFF

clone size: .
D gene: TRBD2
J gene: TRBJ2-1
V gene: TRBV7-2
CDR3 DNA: TGTGCCAGCAGCTCCGTAGCGGGATCGACCTACAATGAGCAGTTCTTC
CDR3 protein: CASSSVAGSTYNEQFF

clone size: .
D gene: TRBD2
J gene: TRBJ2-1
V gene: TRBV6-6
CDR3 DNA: TGTGCCAGCAGTACCGGGACTAGCGGATTCAATGAGCAGTTCTTC
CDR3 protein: CASSTGTSGFNEQFF

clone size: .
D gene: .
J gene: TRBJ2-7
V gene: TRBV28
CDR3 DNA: TGTGCCAGCAGTTACCGAAGACAAGAACGACACGAGCAGTACTTC
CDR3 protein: CASSYRRQERHEQYF

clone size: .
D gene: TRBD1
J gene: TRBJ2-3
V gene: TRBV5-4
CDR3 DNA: TGTGCCAGCAGCCAAGGGACAGGTGTAGATACGCAGTATTTT
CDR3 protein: CASSQGTGVDTQYF

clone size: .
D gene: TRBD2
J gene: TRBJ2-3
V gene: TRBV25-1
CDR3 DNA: TGTGCCAGCGCAAAGCAGTCCTCCCCCCTAGCGGGCACAGATACGCAGTATTTT
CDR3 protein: CASAKQSSPLAGTDTQYF

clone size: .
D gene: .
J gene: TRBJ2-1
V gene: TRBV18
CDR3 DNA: TGTGCCAGCTCACCACAAAGGCTAGCTACTAATGAGCAGTTCTTC
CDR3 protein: CASSPQRLATNEQFF

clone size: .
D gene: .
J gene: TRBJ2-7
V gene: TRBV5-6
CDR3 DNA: TGTGCCAGCAGCGCACTCTCCTACGAGCAGTACTTC
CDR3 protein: CASSALSYEQYF

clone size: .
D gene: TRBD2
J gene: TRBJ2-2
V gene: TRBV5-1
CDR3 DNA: TGCGCCAGCAGCTTGACTAGCGGGACCACCGGGGAGCTGTTTTTT
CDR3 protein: CASSLTSGTTGELFF

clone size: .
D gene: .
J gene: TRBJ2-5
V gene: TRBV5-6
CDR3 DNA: TGTGCCAGCAGCTTGCGGGAAGAGACCCAGTACTTC
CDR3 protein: CASSLREETQYF

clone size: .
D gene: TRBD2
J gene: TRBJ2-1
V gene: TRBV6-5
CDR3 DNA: TGTGCCAGCACCCACTCGGGAGGGAGTGACAATGAGCAGTTCTTC
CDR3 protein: CASTHSGGSDNEQFF

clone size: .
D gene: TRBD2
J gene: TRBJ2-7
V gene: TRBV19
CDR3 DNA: TGTGCCAGTAGTCTATACAGCGGGAGCCCCTACGAGCAGTACTTC
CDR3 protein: CASSLYSGSPYEQYF